The present T cell receptor (beta chain) was sequenced within a study of blood T cell repertoires in COVID-19. This clone was found once. Per the original methods: Counts of nucleated cells, estimated from reference gene primer amplification, were obtained. Clones were sequenced by immunoSEQ multiplex PCR, and TCRdb holds only the in-frame ones, with some missing. The DNA gave D and trimming, while V, J and clone size come from that table. Of 150,000 to 200,000 clones listed, 80% to 85% are singletons. Self-reported history from a screening survey and questionnaire set each donor's cohort. The study recruited exposed participants who had met a COVID-19 case within 2 weeks before entry. The V gene's germline CDR1 is MDHEN and CDR2 SYDVKM. J lost 6 bases, V lost 7 bases, and 7 bases had no gene match. The CDR3 loop spans 15 amino acids.

The TCR comes from a man in his 70s who had been exposed to COVID-19. The sequenced material came from PBMCs or T cells enriched from blood (not recorded which). V usage is TRBV28 and J usage is TRBJ2-1, with TRBD2 matching 12 bases. This chain's CDR3 is CASNPRLAGVNEQFF. The CDR3 DNA reads as TGTGCCAGCAACCCTCGACTAGCGGGAGTCAATGAGCAGTTCTTC.